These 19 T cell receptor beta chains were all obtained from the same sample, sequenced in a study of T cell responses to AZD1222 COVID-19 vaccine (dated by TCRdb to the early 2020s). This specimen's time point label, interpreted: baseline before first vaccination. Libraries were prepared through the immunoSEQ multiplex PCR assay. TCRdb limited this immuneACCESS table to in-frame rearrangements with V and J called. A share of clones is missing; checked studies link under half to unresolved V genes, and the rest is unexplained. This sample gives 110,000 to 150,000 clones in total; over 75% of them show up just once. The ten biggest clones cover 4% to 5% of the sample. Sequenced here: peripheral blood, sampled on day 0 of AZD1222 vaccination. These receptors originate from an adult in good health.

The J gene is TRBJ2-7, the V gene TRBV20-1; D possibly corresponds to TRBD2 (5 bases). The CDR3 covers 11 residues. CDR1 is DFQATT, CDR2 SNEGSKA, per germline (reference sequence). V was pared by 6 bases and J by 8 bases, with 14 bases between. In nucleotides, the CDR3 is TGCAGTGCCGCGGGCCCCTCAAAGCAGTACTTC. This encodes CSAAGPSKQYF.

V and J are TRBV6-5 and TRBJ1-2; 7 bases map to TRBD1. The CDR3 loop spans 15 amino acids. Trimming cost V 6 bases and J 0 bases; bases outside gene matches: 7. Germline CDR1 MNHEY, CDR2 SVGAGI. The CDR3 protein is CASRHRGSANYGYTF. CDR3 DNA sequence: TGTGCCAGCAGGCACAGGGGTAGCGCTAACTATGGCTACACCTTC.

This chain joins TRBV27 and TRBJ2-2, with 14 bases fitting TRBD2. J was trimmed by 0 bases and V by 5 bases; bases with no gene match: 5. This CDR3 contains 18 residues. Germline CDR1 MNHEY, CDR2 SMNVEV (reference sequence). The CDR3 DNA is TGTGCCAGCAGTGTGGGACTAGCGGGGGACCCGAACACCGGGGAGCTGTTTTTT. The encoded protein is CASSVGLAGDPNTGELFF.

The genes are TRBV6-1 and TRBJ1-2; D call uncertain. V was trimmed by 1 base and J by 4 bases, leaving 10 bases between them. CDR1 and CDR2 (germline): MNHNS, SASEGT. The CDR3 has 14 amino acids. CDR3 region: CASSEGEGGYGYTF. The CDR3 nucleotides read TGTGCCAGCAGTGAAGGGGAGGGTGGCTATGGCTACACCTTC.

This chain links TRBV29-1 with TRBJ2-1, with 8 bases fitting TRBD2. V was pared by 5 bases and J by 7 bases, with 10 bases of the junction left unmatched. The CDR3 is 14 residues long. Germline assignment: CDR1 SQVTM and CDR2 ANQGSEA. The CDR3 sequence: CSVKGTGGPNEQFF. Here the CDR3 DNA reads TGCAGCGTTAAAGGAACGGGAGGGCCTAATGAGCAGTTCTTC.

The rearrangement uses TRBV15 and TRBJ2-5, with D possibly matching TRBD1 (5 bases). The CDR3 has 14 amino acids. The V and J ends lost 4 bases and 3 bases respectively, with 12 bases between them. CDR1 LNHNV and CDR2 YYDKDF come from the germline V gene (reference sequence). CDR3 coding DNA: TGTGCCACCAGCAAAGACAGTCCTAAAGAGACCCAGTACTTC. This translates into CATSKDSPKETQYF.

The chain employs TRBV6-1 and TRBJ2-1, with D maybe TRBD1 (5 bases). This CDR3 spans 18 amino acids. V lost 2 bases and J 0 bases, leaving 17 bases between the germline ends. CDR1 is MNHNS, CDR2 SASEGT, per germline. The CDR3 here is CASSEPGRVGRSYNEQFF. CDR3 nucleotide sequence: TGTGCCAGCAGTGAACCTGGCAGGGTCGGTCGCTCCTACAATGAGCAGTTCTTC.

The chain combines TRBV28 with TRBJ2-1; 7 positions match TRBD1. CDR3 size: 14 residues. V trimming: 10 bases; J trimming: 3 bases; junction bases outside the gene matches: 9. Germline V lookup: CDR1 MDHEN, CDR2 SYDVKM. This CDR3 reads CATSDRAGYNEQFF. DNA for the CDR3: TGTGCCACCTCCGACAGGGCGGGCTACAATGAGCAGTTCTTC.

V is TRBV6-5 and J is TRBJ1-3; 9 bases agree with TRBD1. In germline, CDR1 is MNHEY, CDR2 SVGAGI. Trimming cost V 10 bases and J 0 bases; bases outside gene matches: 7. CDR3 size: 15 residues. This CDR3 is CAISGQGLSGNTIYF. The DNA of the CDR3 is TGTGCCATTTCGGGACAGGGCCTCTCTGGAAACACCATATATTTT.

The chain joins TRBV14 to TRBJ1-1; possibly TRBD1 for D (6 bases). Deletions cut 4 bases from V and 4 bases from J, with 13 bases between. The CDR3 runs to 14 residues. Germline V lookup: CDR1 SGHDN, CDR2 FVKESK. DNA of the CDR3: TGTGCCAGCAGCCGTAAACAGGGTTTCACTGAAGCTTTCTTT. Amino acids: CASSRKQGFTEAFF.

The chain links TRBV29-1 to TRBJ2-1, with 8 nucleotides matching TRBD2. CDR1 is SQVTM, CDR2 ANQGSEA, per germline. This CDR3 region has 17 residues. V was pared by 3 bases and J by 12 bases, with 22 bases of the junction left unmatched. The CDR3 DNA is TGCAGCGTTGAGTCCTTCCGTGGTCCTGCGGGGGGCCGCCCGCAGTTCTTC. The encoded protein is CSVESFRGPAGGRPQFF.

This CDR3 reads CASSLARDNHSGNTIYF. DNA of the CDR3: TGTGCCAGCAGCTTAGCTCGGGACAACCACTCTGGAAACACCATATATTTT. The V and J genes are TRBV7-9 and TRBJ1-3; D is possibly TRBD1 (6 bases). Germline values: CDR1 SEHNR, CDR2 FQNEAQ (reference sequence). The CDR3 covers 17 residues. V dropped 0 bases and J dropped 0 bases, with 12 bases sitting between them. Based on the CDR3 plus reference TRBV7-9 and TRBJ1-3, the full variable domain is DTGVSQNPRHKITKRGQNVTFRCDPISEHNRLYWYRQTLGQGPEFLTYFQNEAQLEKSRLLSDRFSAERPKGSFSTLEIQRTEQGDSAMYLCASSLARDNHSGNTIYFGEGSWLTVV.

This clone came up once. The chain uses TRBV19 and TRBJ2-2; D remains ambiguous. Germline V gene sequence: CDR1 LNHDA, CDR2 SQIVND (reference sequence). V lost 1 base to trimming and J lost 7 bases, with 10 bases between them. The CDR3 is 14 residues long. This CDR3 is CASSIAPRIGELFF. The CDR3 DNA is TGTGCCAGTAGTATAGCCCCCCGGATCGGGGAGCTGTTTTTT.

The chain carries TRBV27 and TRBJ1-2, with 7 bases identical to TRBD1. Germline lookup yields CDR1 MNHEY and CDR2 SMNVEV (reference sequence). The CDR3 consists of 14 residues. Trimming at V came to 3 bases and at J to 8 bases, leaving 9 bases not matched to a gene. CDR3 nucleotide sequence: TGTGCCAGCAGTTTTTTAGCAGGGGGTGTGGGCTACACCTTC. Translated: CASSFLAGGVGYTF.

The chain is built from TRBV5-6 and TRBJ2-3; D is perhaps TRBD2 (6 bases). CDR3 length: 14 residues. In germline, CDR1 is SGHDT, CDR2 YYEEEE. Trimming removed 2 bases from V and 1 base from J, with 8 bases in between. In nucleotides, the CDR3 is TGTGCCAGCAGCTTTTGGGGGGGCACAGATACGCAGTATTTT. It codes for CASSFWGGTDTQYF.

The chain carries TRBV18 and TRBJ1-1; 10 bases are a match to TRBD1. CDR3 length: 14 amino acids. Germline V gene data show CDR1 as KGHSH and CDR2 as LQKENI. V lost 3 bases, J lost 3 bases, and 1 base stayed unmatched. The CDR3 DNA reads TGTGCCAGCTCACCGGGACAGGGGTACACTGAAGCTTTCTTT. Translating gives CASSPGQGYTEAFF.

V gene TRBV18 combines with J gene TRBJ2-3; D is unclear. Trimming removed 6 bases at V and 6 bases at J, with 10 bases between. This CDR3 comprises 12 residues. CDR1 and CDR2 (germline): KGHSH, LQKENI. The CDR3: CASSPTRDTQYF. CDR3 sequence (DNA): TGTGCCAGCTCCCCCACCAGGGATACGCAGTATTTT.

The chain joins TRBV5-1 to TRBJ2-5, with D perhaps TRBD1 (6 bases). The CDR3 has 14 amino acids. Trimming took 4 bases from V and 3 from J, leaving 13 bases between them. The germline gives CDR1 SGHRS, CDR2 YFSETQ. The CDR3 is CASSKNRVEETQYF. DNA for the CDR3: TGCGCCAGCAGCAAAAACAGGGTAGAAGAGACCCAGTACTTC.

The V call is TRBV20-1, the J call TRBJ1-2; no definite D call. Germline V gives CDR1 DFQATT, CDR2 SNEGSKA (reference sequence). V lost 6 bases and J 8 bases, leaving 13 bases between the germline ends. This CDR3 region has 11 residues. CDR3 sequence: CSAFRLPGYTF. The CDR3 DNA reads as TGCAGTGCCTTCCGACTCCCCGGCTACACCTTC.